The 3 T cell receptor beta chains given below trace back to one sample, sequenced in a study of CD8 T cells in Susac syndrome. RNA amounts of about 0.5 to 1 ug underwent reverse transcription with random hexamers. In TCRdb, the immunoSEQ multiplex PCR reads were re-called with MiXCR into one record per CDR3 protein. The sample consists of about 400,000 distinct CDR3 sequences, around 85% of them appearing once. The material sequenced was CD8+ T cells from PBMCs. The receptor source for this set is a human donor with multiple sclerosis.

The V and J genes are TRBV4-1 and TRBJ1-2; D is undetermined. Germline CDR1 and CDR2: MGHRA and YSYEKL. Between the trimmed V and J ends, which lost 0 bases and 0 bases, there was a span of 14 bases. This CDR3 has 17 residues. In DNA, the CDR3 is TGCGCCAGCAGCCAAGAACCCGAGGCTTACGCTAACTATGGCTACACCTTC. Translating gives CASSQEPEAYANYGYTF.

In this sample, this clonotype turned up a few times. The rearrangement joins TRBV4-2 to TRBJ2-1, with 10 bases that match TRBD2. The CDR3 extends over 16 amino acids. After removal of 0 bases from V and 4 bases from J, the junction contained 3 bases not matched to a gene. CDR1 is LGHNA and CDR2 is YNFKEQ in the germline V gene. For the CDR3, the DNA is TGTGCCAGCAGCCAAGATAGAGCGGGAGGGTACAATGAGCAGTTCTTC. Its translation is CASSQDRAGGYNEQFF.

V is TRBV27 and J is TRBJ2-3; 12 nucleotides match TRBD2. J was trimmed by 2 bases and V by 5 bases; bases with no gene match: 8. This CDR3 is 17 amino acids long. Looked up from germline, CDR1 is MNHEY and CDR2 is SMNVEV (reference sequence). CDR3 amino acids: CASSPWGLAGLTDTQYF. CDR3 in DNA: TGTGCCAGCAGTCCCTGGGGACTAGCGGGCCTCACAGATACGCAGTATTTT.